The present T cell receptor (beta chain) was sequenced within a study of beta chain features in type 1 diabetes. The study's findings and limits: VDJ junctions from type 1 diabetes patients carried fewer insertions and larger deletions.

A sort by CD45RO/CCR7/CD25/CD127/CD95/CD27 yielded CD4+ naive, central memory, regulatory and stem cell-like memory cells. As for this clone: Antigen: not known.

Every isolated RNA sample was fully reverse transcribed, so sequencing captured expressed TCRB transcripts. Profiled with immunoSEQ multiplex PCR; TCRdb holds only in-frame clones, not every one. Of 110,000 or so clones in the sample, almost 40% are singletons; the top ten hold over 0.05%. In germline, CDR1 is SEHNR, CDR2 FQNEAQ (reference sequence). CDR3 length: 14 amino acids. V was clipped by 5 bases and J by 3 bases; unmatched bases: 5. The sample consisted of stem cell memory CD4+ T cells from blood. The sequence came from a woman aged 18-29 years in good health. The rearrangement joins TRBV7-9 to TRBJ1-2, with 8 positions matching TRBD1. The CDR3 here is CASSPGQEHYGYTF. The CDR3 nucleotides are TGTGCCAGCAGCCCGGGACAGGAGCACTATGGCTACACCTTC.